The rows below give T cell receptor beta chains drawn from one sample of a study of T cell responses to AZD1222 COVID-19 vaccine. TCRdb's copy holds only in-frame clones and misses some; the assay was immunoSEQ multiplex PCR. The sample contains about 100,000 clones, approximately 87% of which appear only once. The specimen was peripheral blood, collected on day 0 of AZD1222 vaccination. The receptors were sampled from an adult in good health. The CDR3 runs from the conserved cysteine through the conserved F or W. The D gene is left open where the match is weak. Clone size is given for some rows only: seen once, a few or many times, or a class if the clone is expanded.

d_gene: -
v_gene: TRBV6-2/TRBV6-3
abundance: -
j_gene: TRBJ1-1
CDR3nt: TGTGCCAGCAGTCGGGGGTTTGAAGCTTTCTTT
CDR3aa: CASSRGFEAFF

d_gene: -
v_gene: TRBV5-6
abundance: -
j_gene: TRBJ1-5
CDR3nt: TGTGCCAGCAGCTCCGGACAAAGCAATCAGCCCCAGCATTTT
CDR3aa: CASSSGQSNQPQHF

d_gene: TRBD1
v_gene: TRBV27
abundance: -
j_gene: TRBJ2-2
CDR3nt: TGTGCCAGCAGAGACAGGGGGGGTCCCGGGGAGCTGTTTTTT
CDR3aa: CASRDRGGPGELFF

d_gene: -
v_gene: TRBV14
abundance: -
j_gene: TRBJ1-2
CDR3nt: TGTGCCAGCAGCCAAGATCGGGTTGGCTACACCTTC
CDR3aa: CASSQDRVGYTF

d_gene: -
v_gene: TRBV28
abundance: -
j_gene: TRBJ2-1
CDR3nt: TGTGCCAGCACCACAGGCGATGATAACAATGAGCAGTTCTTC
CDR3aa: CASTTGDDNNEQFF

d_gene: TRBD1
v_gene: TRBV7-9
abundance: -
j_gene: TRBJ1-2
CDR3nt: TGTGCCAGCAGCTTAGTAGACAGGGTGGCCGGCTACACCTTC
CDR3aa: CASSLVDRVAGYTF

d_gene: -
v_gene: TRBV19
abundance: -
j_gene: TRBJ2-1
CDR3nt: TGTGCCAGTAGCGCGTTGGACGCCTACAATGAGCAGTTCTTC
CDR3aa: CASSALDAYNEQFF

d_gene: -
v_gene: TRBV19
abundance: few
j_gene: TRBJ1-2
CDR3nt: TGTGCCAGTAAAGGTCATGGCTACACCTTC
CDR3aa: CASKGHGYTF

d_gene: -
v_gene: TRBV28
abundance: -
j_gene: TRBJ2-7
CDR3nt: TGTGCCAGCAGTTTGGGCACGGACTCCTACGAGCAGTACTTC
CDR3aa: CASSLGTDSYEQYF

d_gene: -
v_gene: TRBV4-3
abundance: -
j_gene: TRBJ2-1
CDR3nt: TGCGCCAGCAGCCAAGGAAGTCAGGGAACCTACAATGAGCAGTTCTTC
CDR3aa: CASSQGSQGTYNEQFF

d_gene: -
v_gene: TRBV7-9
abundance: -
j_gene: TRBJ2-3
CDR3nt: TGTGCCAGCCGCCCGTCTAGCAGGGATCATACGCAGTATTTT
CDR3aa: CASRPSSRDHTQYF

d_gene: TRBD1
v_gene: TRBV5-1
abundance: -
j_gene: TRBJ1-6
CDR3nt: TGCGCCAGCAGCCCAGGGGGTTTTCTAGGGTCACCCCTCCACTTT
CDR3aa: CASSPGGFLGSPLHF

d_gene: -
v_gene: TRBV5-1
abundance: once
j_gene: TRBJ1-5
CDR3nt: TGCGCCAGCAGCTTGCGGGGCTCCGGGCCCCAGCATTTT
CDR3aa: CASSLRGSGPQHF

d_gene: TRBD1
v_gene: TRBV7-8
abundance: -
j_gene: TRBJ2-1
CDR3nt: TGTGCCAGCAGCTTGGGGACAGTCAATGAGCAGTTCTTC
CDR3aa: CASSLGTVNEQFF

d_gene: -
v_gene: TRBV7-9
abundance: -
j_gene: TRBJ2-1
CDR3nt: TGTGCCAGCAGCTTAGAGCGGCTAGCTAAGGTCTTC
CDR3aa: CASSLERLAKVF

d_gene: TRBD2
v_gene: TRBV7-2
abundance: -
j_gene: TRBJ2-1
CDR3nt: TGTGCCAGCAGCTTCCCACTAGCGGGGGGAAACAATGAGCAGTTCTTC
CDR3aa: CASSFPLAGGNNEQFF

d_gene: -
v_gene: TRBV18
abundance: -
j_gene: TRBJ1-6
CDR3nt: TGTGCCAGCTCACCACCTGGGGGCTGGGCACCCCTCCACTTT
CDR3aa: CASSPPGGWAPLHF

d_gene: TRBD1
v_gene: TRBV4-1
abundance: once
j_gene: TRBJ2-7
CDR3nt: TGCGCCAGCAGCCAGGGGACAGTCTACGAGCAGTACTTC
CDR3aa: CASSQGTVYEQYF

d_gene: TRBD1
v_gene: TRBV2
abundance: -
j_gene: TRBJ1-2
CDR3nt: TGTGCCAGCACCTCCGGGACAGGGGAAGCCTATGGCTACACCTTC
CDR3aa: CASTSGTGEAYGYTF

d_gene: -
v_gene: TRBV30
abundance: once
j_gene: TRBJ2-1
CDR3nt: TGTGCCTGGAGTGTAACGGGAGCTTCTTACAATGAGCAGTTCTTC
CDR3aa: CAWSVTGASYNEQFF

d_gene: TRBD1
v_gene: TRBV6-1
abundance: -
j_gene: TRBJ1-2
CDR3nt: TGTGCCAGCAGTGAGGGACAGGGGGAATTCTACGGCTACACCTTC
CDR3aa: CASSEGQGEFYGYTF

d_gene: -
v_gene: TRBV27
abundance: -
j_gene: TRBJ1-5
CDR3nt: TGTGCCAGCTCAAAACCGGACAGTAATCAGCCCCAGCATTTT
CDR3aa: CASSKPDSNQPQHF

d_gene: TRBD1
v_gene: TRBV19
abundance: -
j_gene: TRBJ2-6
CDR3nt: TGTGCCGCTGGCGAGGACAGGAGCTCTGGGGCCAACGTCCTGACTTTC
CDR3aa: CAAGEDRSSGANVLTF

d_gene: -
v_gene: TRBV3-1/TRBV3-2
abundance: -
j_gene: TRBJ1-1
CDR3nt: TGTGCCAGCAGCCAAGATGCGGGGGGCAGTCCTGAAGCTTTCTTT
CDR3aa: CASSQDAGGSPEAFF